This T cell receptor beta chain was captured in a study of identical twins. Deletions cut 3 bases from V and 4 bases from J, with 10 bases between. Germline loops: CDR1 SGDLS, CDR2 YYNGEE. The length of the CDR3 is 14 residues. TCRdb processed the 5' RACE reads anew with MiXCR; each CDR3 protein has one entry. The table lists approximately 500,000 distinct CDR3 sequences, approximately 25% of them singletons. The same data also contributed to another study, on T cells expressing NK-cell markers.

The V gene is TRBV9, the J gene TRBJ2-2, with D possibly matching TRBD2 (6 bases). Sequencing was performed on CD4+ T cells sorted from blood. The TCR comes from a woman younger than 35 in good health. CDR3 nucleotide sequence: TGTGCCAGCAGCGCCGCCGGGAGCACCGGGGAGCTGTTTTTT. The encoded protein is CASSAAGSTGELFF.